This TCR beta chain was sequenced for a study of OX40 agonist ivuxolimab in advanced cancers. Overall study: Ivuxolimab is a fully human IgG2 antibody that activates OX40 (CD134). The dose-escalation cohort was over 65% male, with a mean age of 60 years, ranging roughly 23 to 90. Broader study findings: More expanded clones were seen, on average, in CD8+ T cells than in CD4+.

Germline V CDR1 and CDR2: SGHVS, FNYEAQ. This CDR3 has 17 residues. V shed 4 bases and J shed 4 bases, with 23 bases lying between them. As concerns this clone: Its antigen is undetermined.

The table came from immunoSEQ multiplex PCR; TCRdb's copy has only in-frame clones and leaves some out. The sample lists approximately 17,000 clones; 86% were seen once. Source: CD4+ or CD8+ T cells sorted from blood, taken in a trial of the OX40 agonist ivuxolimab. This clonotype was obtained from an adult with an advanced solid tumor such as melanoma, head and neck, liver or kidney cancer. V usage is TRBV7-6 and J usage is TRBJ2-7; weak D call: TRBD1 (6 bases). The CDR3 loop is CASSYGQKGTIDYEQYF. The CDR3 nucleotides are TGTGCCAGCAGCTACGGACAGAAGGGTACAATTGATTACGAGCAGTACTTC.